This T cell receptor beta chain appears in the sequencing data of a study of OX40 agonist ivuxolimab in advanced cancers. Germline V gene lookup returns CDR1 SGHAT and CDR2 FQNNGV. The CDR3 runs to 14 residues. About this clone itself: The junction does not match germline at one end; this may be a read error.

Clones were read by immunoSEQ multiplex PCR, and TCRdb kept only the in-frame ones, dropping some. Of 50,000 to 65,000 clones listed, around 85% are singletons. This chain links TRBV11-2 with TRBJ1-1; D is perhaps TRBD1 (5 bases). The input for sequencing was CD4+ or CD8+ T cells sorted from blood, taken in a trial of the OX40 agonist ivuxolimab. The clonotype comes from an adult with an advanced solid tumor such as melanoma, head and neck, liver or kidney cancer. CDR3 in amino acids: CASNLKGVNTEAFF. CDR3 DNA: TGTGCCAGCAACTTAAAAGGGGTGAACACTGAAGCTTTCTTT.